These 27 T cell receptor beta chains originate from one sample sequenced in a study of blood T cells in healthy people across ages. Through a sample-barcoded 5' primer and a J-beta primer mix, a second PCR was run for roughly 7 to 11 cycles. MiXCR was run by TCRdb on the 5' RACE reads, yielding one entry per CDR3 protein. The data show about 930,000 distinct CDR3 sequences, almost 30% seen once. The sample was also reused in another study, on T cells of mothers and their children.

The sample taken for sequencing was blood. The receptors shown here come from a woman aged 40 to 50 in good health.

This clonotype was detected only a few times. The chain has TRBV18 and TRBJ2-1, with 15 bases that match TRBD2. V shed 1 base and J 9 bases; nucleotides not matched to a gene: 4. Germline-derived CDR1 and CDR2 are KGHSH and LQKENI. This CDR3 contains 16 residues. The CDR3 loop reads CASSPRTSGGAVEQFF. The DNA for the CDR3 is TGTGCCAGCTCACCACGGACTAGCGGGGGGGCGGTTGAGCAGTTCTTC.

V is TRBV12-3 or TRBV12-4 and J is TRBJ2-7; 8 bases match TRBD1. The CDR3 contains 15 residues. The ends lost 7 bases at V and 2 bases at J; junction bases unmatched: 10. The CDR3 DNA is TGTGCCAGCACCCTCCGGACAGGGATAGCCTACGAGCAGTACTTC. This codes for CASTLRTGIAYEQYF.

In this sample, this clonotype turned up many times. The chain couples TRBV9 to TRBJ2-3; 9 nucleotides agree with TRBD1. Germline V CDR1 and CDR2: SGDLS, YYNGEE. This CDR3 contains 16 residues. V lost 1 base and J lost 5; bases outside the gene matches: 8. In DNA, the CDR3 is TGTGCCAGCAGCGTAACAACAGGGGGCGCGGGAGATACGCAGTATTTT. It encodes CASSVTTGGAGDTQYF.

The chain links TRBV11-2 to TRBJ2-3, with D unresolved. The length of the CDR3 is 15 residues. The germline V gene encodes CDR1 SGHAT and CDR2 FQNNGV. Trimming took 4 bases from V and 2 from J, leaving 13 bases between them. CDR3 DNA sequence: TGTGCCAGCAGCTCCTATCTAGTATACACAGATACGCAGTATTTT. Protein sequence: CASSSYLVYTDTQYF.

Only a few counts were recorded for this clonotype. The CDR3 spells CASSQATGYTGELFF. CDR3 sequence (DNA): TGTGCCAGCAGCCAAGCGACAGGGTACACCGGGGAGCTGTTTTTT. V usage is TRBV3-1 and J usage is TRBJ2-2, with TRBD1 identical over 7 bases. CDR1 is LGHDT, CDR2 YNNKEL, per germline (reference sequence). CDR3 length: 15 amino acids. The J segment lost 3 bases and the V segment lost 1 base, leaving 2 bases of the junction unmatched.

This clonotype was observed a few times. This chain uses TRBV12-3 or TRBV12-4 with TRBJ1-4, with a possible D match to TRBD1 (5 bases). Trimming took off 5 bases at V and 6 bases at J, with 13 bases between the two ends. CDR3 length: 14 residues. Here the CDR3 reads CASSLPGPDEKLFF. CDR3 DNA sequence: TGTGCCAGCAGTCTGCCGGGACCGGATGAAAAACTGTTTTTT.

This clonotype has only a few counts. The rearrangement uses TRBV7-9 and TRBJ2-1; 8 positions agree with TRBD2. Losses at the gene ends were 0 bases for V and 4 bases for J; bases not matched to a gene: 5. Per the germline V gene, CDR1 is SEHNR and CDR2 is FQNEAQ (reference sequence). This CDR3 contains 16 residues. In DNA, the CDR3 is TGTGCCAGCAGCTTAGCGGAGCGGGGGACTTACAATGAGCAGTTCTTC. Amino acids: CASSLAERGTYNEQFF. Full variable domain (remainder filled in from reference TRBV7-9 and TRBJ2-1): DTGVSQNPRHKITKRGQNVTFRCDPISEHNRLYWYRQTLGQGPEFLTYFQNEAQLEKSRLLSDRFSAERPKGSFSTLEIQRTEQGDSAMYLCASSLAERGTYNEQFFGPGTRLTVL.

This chain uses TRBV25-1 with TRBJ2-1; TRBD2 is a possible D gene (7 bases). The CDR3 contains 15 residues. Deletions cut 1 base from V and 4 bases from J, with 11 bases between. CDR1 and CDR2 from the germline V gene are MGHDK and SYGVNS. CDR3 in DNA: TGTGCCAGCAGTGAATGGGGGGGGGCTTACAATGAGCAGTTCTTC. Amino acids: CASSEWGGAYNEQFF.

This clonotype was observed many times. The chain is built from TRBV9 and TRBJ2-5; D is unclear. Trimming removed 0 bases at V and 1 base at J, with 10 bases between. CDR3 size: 15 residues. Germline lookup yields CDR1 SGDLS and CDR2 YYNGEE. The CDR3: CASSVDMTSQETQYF. The CDR3 DNA sequence: TGTGCCAGCAGCGTAGACATGACGAGCCAAGAGACCCAGTACTTC.

This clonotype was observed at least ten times. The chain employs TRBV4-3 and TRBJ1-2; 7 bases agree with TRBD1. The CDR3 sequence is 18 residues long. J was trimmed by 5 bases and V by 0 bases; bases with no gene match: 15. Germline CDR1 LGHNA, CDR2 YSLEER. CDR3 DNA sequence: TGCGCCAGCAGCCAAGAAATCGGACAGGAGCCTGGAGCGTATGGCTACACCTTC. This translates into CASSQEIGQEPGAYGYTF.

J is TRBJ2-1 and V is TRBV5-6, with D perhaps matching TRBD2 (5 bases). The germline CDR1 and CDR2 sequences are SGHDT and YYEEEE. The CDR3 has 15 residues. V lost 3 bases and J lost 3, with 13 bases in between. The CDR3 nucleotides are TGTGCCAGCAGCTCGGTCCGGGAAAACTACAATGAGCAGTTCTTC. Its protein product is CASSSVRENYNEQFF.

Points on this clonotype: A junction boundary mismatches the germline segment, possibly from a read error. The CDR3 spells CAASDWGSSGGETQYF. The CDR3 coding sequence is TGTGCCGCCAGTGATTGGGGGTCGAGCGGGGGGGAGACCCAGTACTTC. V usage is TRBV24-1 and J usage is TRBJ2-5; 9 nucleotides line up with TRBD2. Germline-derived CDR1 and CDR2 are KGHDR and SFDVKD. The CDR3 sequence is 16 residues long.

At least ten counts were recorded for this clonotype. The V call is TRBV3-1, the J call TRBJ2-7; the D is unclear. The germline CDR1 and CDR2 sequences are LGHDT and YNNKEL (reference sequence). V gave up 1 base and J gave up 7 bases, with 20 bases separating them. The CDR3 length is 16 residues. The DNA for the CDR3 is TGTGCCAGCAGCCAAGGAAGGCGAGGTGCCATTGGAGAGCAGTACTTC. Translation: CASSQGRRGAIGEQYF.

This sequence joins TRBV5-1 and TRBJ1-2; tentatively, D is TRBD1 (5 bases). Trimming pared 0 bases from V and 4 bases from J, leaving 10 bases between. CDR1 and CDR2 (germline): SGHRS, YFSETQ. The CDR3 totals 14 residues. The CDR3 sequence: CASSLVAQGYGYTF. For the CDR3, the DNA is TGCGCCAGCAGCTTGGTAGCCCAGGGCTATGGCTACACCTTC.

This clonotype was recorded only once. The chain recombines TRBV7-3 with TRBJ2-1; a possible D gene is TRBD2 (6 bases). CDR1 and CDR2 (germline): SGHTA, FQGTGA. The CDR3 spans 15 residues. Trimming left V 1 base short and J 11 bases short, with 18 bases between. In DNA, the CDR3 is TGTGCCAGCAGCTTAAACGGACGGGAGACGGGACAGCAGTTCTTC. This codes for CASSLNGRETGQQFF. The full variable domain, its missing parts supplied by reference TRBV7-3 and TRBJ2-1, is GAGVSQTPSNKVTEKGKYVELRCDPISGHTALYWYRQSLGQGPEFLIYFQGTGAADDSGLPNDRFFAVRPEGSVSTLKIQRTERGDSAVYLCASSLNGRETGQQFFGPGTRLTVL.

The table lists this clonotype with many counts. This chain uses TRBV15 with TRBJ2-5; D may be TRBD2 (6 bases). The germline CDR1 and CDR2 sequences are LNHNV and YYDKDF (reference sequence). V lost 6 bases and J lost 4, with 12 bases in between. The CDR3 is made up of 13 amino acids. CDR3 amino acids: CATRQLAGETQYF. The CDR3 bases are TGTGCCACCAGACAACTAGCAGGAGAGACCCAGTACTTC.

This sequence joins TRBV4-1 and TRBJ1-2; TRBD1 aligns across 7 bases. Germline V gene lookup returns CDR1 MGHRA and CDR2 YSYEKL. V lost 4 bases to trimming and J lost 0 bases; unmatched junction nucleotides: 8. This CDR3 comprises 16 residues. The CDR3 is CASSREGQSANYGYTF. Written as DNA, the CDR3 is TGCGCCAGCAGCCGAGAGGGACAGTCAGCTAACTATGGCTACACCTTC.

This clonotype was recorded a few times. The chain combines TRBV27 with TRBJ1-2; TRBD1 matches at 9 bases. Germline V CDR1 and CDR2: MNHEY, SMNVEV (reference sequence). Trimming cost V 3 bases and J 4 bases; bases outside gene matches: 3. The CDR3 totals 14 residues. CDR3 sequence reads: CASSLTGGFYGYTF. The CDR3 DNA reads TGTGCCAGCAGTTTGACAGGGGGGTTCTATGGCTACACCTTC.

Only a few counts were recorded for this clonotype. The CDR3 spells CASSPLSGEYTGELFF. The CDR3 nucleotides read TGTGCCAGCAGCCCACTTAGCGGGGAGTACACCGGGGAGCTGTTTTTT. The chain couples TRBV7-9 to TRBJ2-2, with TRBD2 identical over 8 bases. The J segment lost 3 bases and the V segment lost 5 bases, leaving 8 bases of the junction unmatched. The CDR3 runs 16 residues. Germline V gene data show CDR1 as SEHNR and CDR2 as FQNEAQ (reference sequence).

As regards this clonotype: Since a much larger clone is just one base distant, this may be a read error. V is TRBV13 and J is TRBJ2-5, with D unresolved. The germline CDR1 and CDR2 sequences are PRHDT and FYEKMQ (reference sequence). CDR3 length: 14 residues. Written as DNA, the CDR3 is TGTGCCGGCAGCTTAAGCCCGAGCCAAGAGACCCAGTACTTC. Amino acids: CAGSLSPSQETQYF.

Concerning this clonotype itself: A read error is possible here, since a much larger clone lies one base away. The chain uses TRBV28 and TRBJ1-2, with 7 bases lining up with TRBD1. Germline CDR1 reads MDHEN; CDR2 reads SYDVKM. The CDR3 spans 13 residues. Germline trimming cut 7 bases from V and 6 bases from J; bases unmatched to any gene: 8. Written as DNA, the CDR3 is TGTGCCAGCACCCCAACCAGGGGGAATGGCTACACCTTC. This codes for CASTPTRGNGYTF.

This clonotype came up a few times. The chain links TRBV20-1 to TRBJ1-1, with a weak D call TRBD1 (6 bases). The V gene's germline CDR1 is DFQATT and CDR2 SNEGSKA (reference sequence). The CDR3 sequence is 15 residues long. Trimming removed 0 bases at V and 1 base at J, with 12 bases between. The CDR3 nucleotides read TGCAGTGCTAGAGAGGGTCGACAGGAGAACACTGAAGCTTTCTTT. Its protein product is CSAREGRQENTEAFF.

The chain couples TRBV7-6 to TRBJ1-5; the match to TRBD1 covers 11 bases. Looked up from germline, CDR1 is SGHVS and CDR2 is FNYEAQ. Trimming took 1 base from V and 9 from J; bases not matched to a gene: 5. The CDR3 sequence is 15 residues long. CDR3 bases: TGTGCCAGCAGCTTAGGAGGGACAGGGGGACCGCCCCAGCATTTT. This translates into CASSLGGTGGPPQHF.

The chain links TRBV6-5 to TRBJ2-1; 10 bases match TRBD1. The CDR3 covers 15 residues. Losses at the gene ends were 6 bases for V and 5 bases for J; bases not matched to a gene: 7. The germline gives CDR1 MNHEY, CDR2 SVGAGI. The CDR3 spells CASSRTGTGDNEQFF. Here the CDR3 DNA reads TGTGCCAGCAGCCGCACCGGGACAGGGGACAATGAGCAGTTCTTC.

The gene calls are TRBV7-2 and TRBJ2-6; D not certain. Germline values: CDR1 SGHTA, CDR2 FQGNSA. This CDR3 spans 13 amino acids. The V end was cut by 8 bases, the J end by 1 base, with 6 bases between. The CDR3 protein is CASVPSGANVLTF. The DNA of the CDR3 is TGTGCCAGCGTACCGTCTGGGGCCAACGTCCTGACTTTC.

This clonotype turned up a few times. A read error may be the cause here, since a much bigger clone is one base away. CDR3 nucleotide sequence: TGCGCCAGCAGCTTGAGTAGGGATCGGTATGGCTACACCTTC. This codes for CASSLSRDRYGYTF. The rearrangement links TRBV5-1 to TRBJ1-2, with D unresolved. The CDR3 has 14 residues. Germline assignment: CDR1 SGHRS and CDR2 YFSETQ. Trimming removed 1 base from V and 5 bases from J, with 12 bases in between. The whole variable domain, remainder taken from reference TRBV5-1 and TRBJ1-2, is KAGVTQTPRYLIKTRGQQVTLSCSPISGHRSVSWYQQTPGQGLQFLFEYFSETQRNKGNFPGRFSGRQFSNSRSEMNVSTLELGDSALYLCASSLSRDRYGYTFGSGTRLTVV.

The DNA for the CDR3 is TGTGCCAGCAGTCTAGCAGGGAACCACGAGCAGTACTTC. Translating gives CASSLAGNHEQYF. The J gene is TRBJ2-7, the V gene TRBV7-9, with D perhaps matching TRBD1 or TRBD2 (5 bases each). The germline CDR1 and CDR2 sequences are SEHNR and FQNEAQ (reference sequence). The CDR3 covers 13 residues. The V and J ends lost 6 bases and 5 bases respectively, with 14 bases between them. The full variable domain, with the rest looked up from reference TRBV7-9 and TRBJ2-7, is DTGVSQNPRHKITKRGQNVTFRCDPISEHNRLYWYRQTLGQGPEFLTYFQNEAQLEKSRLLSDRFSAERPKGSFSTLEIQRTEQGDSAMYLCASSLAGNHEQYFGPGTRLTVT.